The present entry profiles one T cell receptor (beta chain) with its context. Its antigen is undetermined. Input per TCR library consisted of around 4,000 ng of total RNA. TCRdb reanalyzed the 5' RACE reads, giving one entry per CDR3 protein sequence and no DNA. Its table lists under 200,000 distinct CDR3 sequences. This sample is drawn from a study of monozygotic twins with inflammatory bowel disease. Study conclusions and caveats: No difference in repertoire similarity was seen between concordant and discordant twins, possibly because power was limited.

Investigators pulled total RNA out of whole blood and did not sort T cells. Germline CDR1 and CDR2: MDHEN and SYDVKM. This CDR3 contains 14 residues. This rearrangement joins TRBV28 to TRBJ2-7. Input material: blood. This sequence originates from a human donor with ulcerative colitis or Crohn's disease, or a healthy co-twin of an affected twin (not recorded which). CDR3 sequence reads: CASSLKWQALSQYF.